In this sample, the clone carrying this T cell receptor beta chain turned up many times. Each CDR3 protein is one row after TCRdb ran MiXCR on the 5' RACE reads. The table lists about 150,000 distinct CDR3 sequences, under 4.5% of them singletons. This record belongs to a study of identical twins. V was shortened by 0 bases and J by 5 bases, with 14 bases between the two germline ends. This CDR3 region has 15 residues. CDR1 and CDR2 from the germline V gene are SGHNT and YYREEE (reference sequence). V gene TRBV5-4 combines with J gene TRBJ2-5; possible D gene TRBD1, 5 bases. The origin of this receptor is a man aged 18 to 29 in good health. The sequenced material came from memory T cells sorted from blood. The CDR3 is CASSLGTKGKETQYF. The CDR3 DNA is TGTGCCAGCAGCTTGGGGACAAAGGGGAAGGAGACCCAGTACTTC.